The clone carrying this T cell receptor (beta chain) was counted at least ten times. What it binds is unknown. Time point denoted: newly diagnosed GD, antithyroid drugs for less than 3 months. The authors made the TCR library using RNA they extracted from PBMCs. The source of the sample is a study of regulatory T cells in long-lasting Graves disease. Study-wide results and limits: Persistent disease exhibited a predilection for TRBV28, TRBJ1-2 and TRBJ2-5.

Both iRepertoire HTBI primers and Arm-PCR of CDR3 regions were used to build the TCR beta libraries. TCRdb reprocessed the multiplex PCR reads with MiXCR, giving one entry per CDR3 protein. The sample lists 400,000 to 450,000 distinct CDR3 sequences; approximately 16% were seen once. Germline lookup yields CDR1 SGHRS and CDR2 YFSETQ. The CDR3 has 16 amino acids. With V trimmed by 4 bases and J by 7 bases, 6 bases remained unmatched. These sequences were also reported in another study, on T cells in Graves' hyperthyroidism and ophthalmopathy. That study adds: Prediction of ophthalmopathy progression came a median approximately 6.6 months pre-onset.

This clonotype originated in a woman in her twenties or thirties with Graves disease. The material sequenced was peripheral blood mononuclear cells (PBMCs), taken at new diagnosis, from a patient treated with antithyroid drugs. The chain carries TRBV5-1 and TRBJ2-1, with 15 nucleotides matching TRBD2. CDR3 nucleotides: TGCGCCAGCAGCCTCCGGACTAGCGGGAGGGGAAATGAGCAGTTCTTC. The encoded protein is CASSLRTSGRGNEQFF.